The 10 T cell receptor beta chains below all came from one sample that was sequenced in a study of blood T cell repertoires in COVID-19. TCRdb keeps only in-frame clones here, not all; method: immunoSEQ multiplex PCR. The data show under 100,000 clones, 65% to 85% seen once. Input material: peripheral blood. Receptors were obtained from a man of 80 years or more with active or convalescent COVID-19.

The chain employs TRBV2 and TRBJ2-7; a possible D gene is TRBD1 (5 bases). The ends were cut back, 1 base at V and 3 bases at J, with 13 bases in the middle. Germline CDR1 SNHLY, CDR2 FYNNEI. The CDR3 covers 15 residues. This CDR3 is CASSEGAGKLYEQYF. The CDR3 nucleotides are TGTGCCAGCAGTGAAGGCGCAGGGAAACTCTACGAGCAGTACTTC.

The J gene is TRBJ1-1, the V gene TRBV6-5; maybe TRBD1 (6 bases). Per the germline V gene, CDR1 is MNHEY and CDR2 is SVGAGI. The CDR3 loop spans 14 amino acids. Deletions cut 5 bases from V and 3 bases from J, with 13 bases between. CDR3 loop: CASSRTGHHTEAFF. CDR3 in DNA: TGTGCCAGCAGTCGCACGGGACACCACACTGAAGCTTTCTTT.

The chain has TRBV6-1 and TRBJ2-7, with 7 positions matching TRBD2. CDR1 MNHNS and CDR2 SASEGT come from the germline V gene. The CDR3 has 15 amino acids. V gave up 1 base and J gave up 3 bases; unmatched junction bases: 6. The CDR3 DNA follows: TGTGCCAGCAGTGAAGGTCCTAGCGGAGGCTACGAGCAGTACTTC. Translation gives CASSEGPSGGYEQYF.

The chain has TRBV5-1 and TRBJ1-1; D possibly corresponds to TRBD1 (5 bases). This CDR3 has 13 residues. The germline V gene has CDR1 SGHRS and CDR2 YFSETQ. V dropped 4 bases and J dropped 6 bases, with 13 bases sitting between them. The CDR3 here is CASSPGGNSEAFF. The CDR3 bases are TGCGCCAGCAGCCCGGGGGGGAATTCTGAAGCTTTCTTT.

The chain uses TRBV27 and TRBJ2-6, with TRBD2 matching over 12 bases. Germline CDR1 MNHEY, CDR2 SMNVEV (reference sequence). With 3 bases clipped from V and 2 bases from J, the junction kept 2 bases outside the gene matches. This CDR3 is built from 17 residues. The CDR3: CASSFLAGGTGANVLTF. The DNA for the CDR3 is TGTGCCAGCAGTTTTCTAGCGGGGGGGACTGGGGCCAACGTCCTGACTTTC.

A note on this clone: This same CDR3 is encoded by further DNA sequences in the sample. The CDR3, as DNA: TGTGCCAGCAGTAGGGACAGGGACTACGAGCAGTACTTC. Translation: CASSRDRDYEQYF. V gene TRBV11-2 combines with J gene TRBJ2-7; 9 bases are a match to TRBD1. The germline V gene encodes CDR1 SGHAT and CDR2 FQNNGV. After removal of 6 bases from V and 3 bases from J, the junction contained 3 bases not matched to a gene. The CDR3 loop spans 13 amino acids.

The chain uses TRBV10-3 and TRBJ1-5; D unclear. CDR3 length: 16 residues. V was shortened by 0 bases and J by 0 bases, with 9 bases between the two germline ends. From germline, CDR1 is ENHRY and CDR2 SYGVKD. The CDR3 DNA reads as TGTGCCATCAGTGAGTCGTTGCCAGGTAGCAATCAGCCCCAGCATTTT. Translated, it gives CAISESLPGSNQPQHF.

The chain combines TRBV7-2 with TRBJ2-7; unclear D gene. From germline, CDR1 is SGHTA and CDR2 FQGNSA. Trimming pared 5 bases from V and 1 base from J, leaving 6 bases between. This CDR3 is built from 12 residues. This CDR3 is CASSQDSYEQYF. CDR3 DNA: TGTGCCAGCAGCCAGGATTCCTACGAGCAGTACTTC.

The chain recombines TRBV19 with TRBJ1-1, with D unresolved. V lost 7 bases and J 6 bases, leaving 15 bases between the germline ends. CDR1 and CDR2 from the germline V gene are LNHDA and SQIVND (reference sequence). The CDR3 spans 13 residues. CDR3 region: CASTLGGLAEAFF. The CDR3, as DNA: TGTGCCAGTACCCTTGGCGGTCTCGCTGAAGCTTTCTTT.

The chain uses TRBV19 and TRBJ2-5; TRBD2 matches 7 bases. Germline-derived CDR1 and CDR2 are LNHDA and SQIVND (reference sequence). J was trimmed by 2 bases and V by 1 base; bases with no gene match: 1. This CDR3 spans 14 amino acids. CDR3 residues: CASSIGTRQETQYF. The CDR3 DNA reads as TGTGCCAGTAGTATAGGGACTAGACAAGAGACCCAGTACTTC.